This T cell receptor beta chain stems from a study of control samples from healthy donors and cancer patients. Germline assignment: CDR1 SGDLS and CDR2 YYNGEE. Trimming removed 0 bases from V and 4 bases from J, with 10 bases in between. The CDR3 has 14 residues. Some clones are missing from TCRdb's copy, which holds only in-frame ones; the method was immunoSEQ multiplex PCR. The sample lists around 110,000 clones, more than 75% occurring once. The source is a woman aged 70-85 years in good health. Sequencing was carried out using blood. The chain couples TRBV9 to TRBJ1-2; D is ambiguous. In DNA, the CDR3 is TGTGCCAGCAGCGTAGGGACGCCCCCCTATGGCTACACCTTC. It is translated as CASSVGTPPYGYTF.